The rows below give T cell receptor beta chains drawn from one sample of a study of cytomegalovirus exposure and HLA in healthy donors. Sequenced by immunoSEQ multiplex PCR; TCRdb stores in-frame clones only, minus some. The sample holds roughly 70,000 clones; roughly 82% are singletons and the top ten take around 11%. Specimen: PBMCs. The source of these receptors is a man aged 65 to 85 in good health and CMV-seronegative. CDR3s include the opening cysteine and the closing phenylalanine or tryptophan. The order of the fields is clone size, V gene, D gene, J gene, CDR3 DNA, CDR3 protein. D genes are given only for firm matches. The size entry is marked missing in some rows and otherwise reads once, few, many or a size class.

NA,TRBV7-8,TRBD2,TRBJ2-1,TGTGCCAGCAGCCGCAATCTGGGACTAGCGGACAATGAGCAGTTCTTC,CASSRNLGLADNEQFF
NA,TRBV19,TRBD1,TRBJ2-7,TGTGCCAGTAGTATGGACAGGGGATCCTACGAGCAGTACTTC,CASSMDRGSYEQYF
few,TRBV5-1,TRBD2,TRBJ2-2,TGCGCCAGCAGCTTTAGCGGGAGGGGCACCGGGGAGCTGTTTTTT,CASSFSGRGTGELFF
NA,TRBV5-1,TRBD2,TRBJ2-1,TGCGCCAGCAGCTTGAAAGCGGCTAGCGGGACTCCCACCTACAATGAGCAGTTCTTC,CASSLKAASGTPTYNEQFF
once,TRBV30,TRBD2,TRBJ2-1,TGTGCCTGGAGTGGGCGACGGAGGACTAGCAGATACAATGAACAGTTCTTC,CAWSGRRRTSRYNEQFF
NA,TRBV27,NA,TRBJ2-5,TGTGCCAGCAGTTCCAAAAGGGGCAGGGAAGAGACCCAGTACTTC,CASSSKRGREETQYF
NA,TRBV19,NA,TRBJ1-5,TGTGCCAGTAGTATACAGGGCGGCAACAATCAGCCCCAGCATTTT,CASSIQGGNNQPQHF
NA,TRBV9,TRBD1,TRBJ2-2,TGTGCCAGCAGCCATACCGCCCGGGAACAGGGGGCCGGGGAGCTGTTTTTT,CASSHTAREQGAGELFF
few,TRBV5-1,TRBD1,TRBJ1-6,TGCGCCAGCAGCTTTGGACAGGGGATGTCACCCCTCCACTTT,CASSFGQGMSPLHF
NA,TRBV2,TRBD1,TRBJ2-7,TGTGCCAGCAGTGGCGGGACAGGGGTCTCCTACGAGCAGTACTTC,CASSGGTGVSYEQYF
NA,TRBV30,TRBD1,TRBJ2-5,TGTGCCTGGAGTGTAGGGACAGGGCTTCAAGAGACCCAGTACTTC,CAWSVGTGLQETQYF
NA,TRBV15,NA,TRBJ1-1,TGTGCCACCCAGTTTGGCCAGAACACTGAAGCTTTCTTT,CATQFGQNTEAFF
NA,TRBV7-9,NA,TRBJ1-5,TGTGCCAGCAGCTTAGGGGGAGACAATCAGCCCCAGCATTTT,CASSLGGDNQPQHF
NA,TRBV7-2,TRBD2,TRBJ2-1,TGTGCCAGCAGCTCATCCAGACTAGCGGGAGTAGACAATGAGCAGTTCTTC,CASSSSRLAGVDNEQFF
NA,TRBV5-1,NA,TRBJ1-6,TGCGCCAGCAGCTTGATCGGGGAAAGGGATTCACCCCTCCACTTT,CASSLIGERDSPLHF
NA,TRBV5-1,TRBD1,TRBJ1-4,TGCGCCAGCAGCCCGGATACAGGGGGCGTGGGTGAAAAACTGTTTTTT,CASSPDTGGVGEKLFF
NA,TRBV6-6,TRBD1,TRBJ1-1,TGTGCCAGCAGTTACCCACGGGGGGGACAGAGGACTGAAGCTTTCTTT,CASSYPRGGQRTEAFF
NA,TRBV7-9,NA,TRBJ1-1,TGTGCCAGCAGCCTGTCGCTTGATAGGGGGAACACTGAAGCTTTCTTT,CASSLSLDRGNTEAFF
NA,TRBV7-6,TRBD2,TRBJ2-5,TGTGCCAGCAGCTTAGGCGGGGGATCCCAAGAGACCCAGTACTTC,CASSLGGGSQETQYF
once,TRBV6-6,NA,TRBJ2-7,TGTGCCAGCAGTTACTCCCCTCTGGGCGAGCAGTACTTC,CASSYSPLGEQYF
NA,TRBV11-2,NA,TRBJ1-2,TGTGCCAGCAGCCCACCGGGCCTTTTGGGGGGGGATAACTATGGCTACACCTTC,CASSPPGLLGGDNYGYTF
NA,TRBV2,TRBD1,TRBJ1-1,TGTGCCAGCTGCCGGACAGGGCTAACTGAAGCTTTCTTT,CASCRTGLTEAFF
few,TRBV5-6,NA,TRBJ1-1,TGTGCCAGCAGCTTACCAAACTTTAACACTGAAGCTTTCTTT,CASSLPNFNTEAFF
once,TRBV6-1,NA,TRBJ2-6,TGTGCCAGCAGTTTTCTAAGTGGCAACGTCCTGACTTTC,CASSFLSGNVLTF
NA,TRBV7-9,TRBD1,TRBJ2-5,TGTGCCAGTAGACGGGACAGGGTGGAGACCCAGTACTTC,CASRRDRVETQYF
NA,TRBV15,TRBD2,TRBJ2-7,TGTGCCACCAGGACTAGCGGGGGTGAGCAGTACTTC,CATRTSGGEQYF
NA,TRBV18,TRBD2,TRBJ2-1,TGTGCCAGCTCACCGGTCGCTAGCGGGAGGAACAATGAGCAGTTCTTC,CASSPVASGRNNEQFF
NA,TRBV6-5,NA,TRBJ2-5,TGTGCCAGCAGACTTCAATGGGGCGCGGAGACCCAGTACTTC,CASRLQWGAETQYF
NA,TRBV19,TRBD2,TRBJ2-5,TGTGCCAGTAGTATAGATCGGGGGGGCCTGGAGACCCAGTACTTC,CASSIDRGGLETQYF
NA,TRBV5-1,TRBD1,TRBJ2-7,TGCGCCAGCAGCCTGGGACAGGGTCTTGACGAGCAGTACTTC,CASSLGQGLDEQYF
NA,TRBV11-2,TRBD2,TRBJ2-1,TGTGCCAGCAGCGCTACTAGCGGGAGCCACAATGAGCAGTTCTTC,CASSATSGSHNEQFF
NA,TRBV6-6,NA,TRBJ2-7,TGTGCCAGCAGTTACTCGGCCAGGACCTACGAGCAGTACTTC,CASSYSARTYEQYF
NA,TRBV2,NA,TRBJ1-6,TGTGCCAGCAGCCCGGGCCCGGGGAATTCACCCCTCCACTTT,CASSPGPGNSPLHF
NA,TRBV15,NA,TRBJ1-5,TGTGCCACCAGTCCCCGGGGCAATCAGCCCCAGCATTTT,CATSPRGNQPQHF
NA,TRBV5-1,NA,TRBJ2-7,TGCGCCAGCAGTCACGGGGGCTACGAGCAGTACTTC,CASSHGGYEQYF
NA,TRBV10-1,NA,TRBJ2-1,TGCGCCAGCAGTGAATCTATGGCTAACGGGAATGAGCAGTTCTTC,CASSESMANGNEQFF
NA,TRBV2,NA,TRBJ1-6,TGTGCCAGCAGTCAACAGGGACACTATAATTCACCCCTCCACTTT,CASSQQGHYNSPLHF
NA,TRBV18,TRBD1,TRBJ1-3,TGTGCCAGCTCACCGCCGGACAGGGGAACCATATATTTT,CASSPPDRGTIYF
NA,TRBV6-6,TRBD2,TRBJ2-1,TGTGCCAGCAGAAAAGCGGGAGGGTCGAAAGAGCAGTTCTTC,CASRKAGGSKEQFF
NA,TRBV27,TRBD1,TRBJ1-4,TGTGCCAGCAGTTCACGGGACAGGGGAAATGAAAAACTGTTTTTT,CASSSRDRGNEKLFF
NA,TRBV7-8,TRBD2,TRBJ2-7,TGTGCCAGCAGCTCACTAGCGGGAGGCGGATACGAGCAGTACTTC,CASSSLAGGGYEQYF
NA,TRBV7-9,NA,TRBJ2-3,TGTGCCAGCAGCTTAGCGCAGAGACGTCGGGCAGATACGCAGTATTTT,CASSLAQRRRADTQYF
NA,TRBV7-2,NA,TRBJ1-1,TGTGCCAGCAGCTTAGTTCAGGGGATGAACACTGAAGCTTTCTTT,CASSLVQGMNTEAFF
few,TRBV30,NA,TRBJ2-3,TGTGCCAGCAGGGGTACTAAGGATACGCAGTATTTT,CASRGTKDTQYF
NA,TRBV14,NA,TRBJ1-5,TGTGCCAGCAGCCAAGATATCCAGCCCCAGCATTTT,CASSQDIQPQHF
few,TRBV6-5,NA,TRBJ1-1,TGTGCCAGCAGTTCCCCCCGGCGGGCGAGGACTGAAGCTTTCTTT,CASSSPRRARTEAFF
NA,TRBV7-6,TRBD1,TRBJ2-5,TGTGCCAGCAGCCGCGGGACAGGGGTGGAGGAGACCCAGTACTTC,CASSRGTGVEETQYF
few,TRBV29-1,TRBD1,TRBJ1-1,TGCAGCGTTGGGGGACAGGGGGTCGACACTGAAGCTTTCTTT,CSVGGQGVDTEAFF
NA,TRBV30,TRBD2,TRBJ2-3,TGTGCCTGGAGTGTTGGAGCGGGGAACACAGATACGCAGTATTTT,CAWSVGAGNTDTQYF
NA,TRBV7-9,TRBD2,TRBJ2-1,TGTGCCAGCAGCAAACTAGCGGGAGCGGATGAGCAGTTCTTC,CASSKLAGADEQFF
many,TRBV7-9,NA,TRBJ2-7,TGTGCCAGCAGCCGCTCTGGGGCAGGGCGTCCCCACGAGCAGTACTTC,CASSRSGAGRPHEQYF
NA,TRBV7-2,NA,TRBJ1-5,TGTGCCAGCAGCCTAGACCCCGGGAGTCAGCCCCAGCATTTT,CASSLDPGSQPQHF
NA,TRBV30,NA,TRBJ2-3,TGTGCCTGGAGTGGACGGGCGACACAGGGTACGCAGTATTTT,CAWSGRATQGTQYF